What follows describes a single T cell receptor beta chain. What it binds is not known. To make CD8 memory, CD45RO+ cells were put together with CCR7-negative CD45RA+ TemRA cells. The sample comes from a study of shared clonotypes between healthy human individuals. Across the whole study: Plates per donor: three CD4 naive, three CD4 memory, two CD8 naive, one CD8 memory.

Study results and limitations: Sampling was confined to blood; repertoires within tissues likely differ. Among donors, the sharing of clonotypes was expected to be influenced by sequencing depth.

Trimming cost V 2 bases and J 5 bases; bases outside gene matches: 4. In germline, CDR1 is SEHNR, CDR2 FQNEAQ (reference sequence). The CDR3 is made up of 14 amino acids. Only in-frame clones appear in the TCRdb table, and some are missing; sequencing was by immunoSEQ multiplex PCR. The table includes roughly 410,000 clones, about 96% detected once. The chain joins TRBV7-9 to TRBJ1-1; 8 positions agree with TRBD1. Sequencing was performed on memory CD8+ T cells sorted from blood. Described subset: CD45RO+ cells pooled with CCR7-negative TemRA cells. The sequence derives from a man under 40 in good health. CDR3 sequence: CASSLQGAGTEAFF. The CDR3 DNA reads TGTGCCAGCAGCTTACAGGGGGCCGGGACTGAAGCTTTCTTT.